The 15 T cell receptor beta chains listed next were all sequenced from one sample in a study of patients and donors after allogeneic stem cell transplantation (dated by TCRdb to 2019 to 2021). Library preparation was by RT-PCR. Reads for this sample came from a NextSeq 550. The raw public data were reprocessed by TCRdb itself: fastp quality trimming at Q25, MiXCR clonotype calling, in-frame beta chains only. Rows are combined by CDR3 protein, so each entry shows the most common genes and DNA. Within this sample are about 110,000 distinct CDR3 sequences, with about a third of them counted one time only. 27% of the sample belongs to the ten largest clones. Sequenced sample: blood, either unsorted or a sorted T cell fraction (not recorded which). The receptors stem from a human donor who was either an allogeneic HSCT recipient or a stem cell or donor lymphocyte infusion donor (not recorded which). It is not recorded whose cells these are; they may come from a transplant donor.

This clonotype was found many times. The CDR3 region is CASSSTASYSGNTIYF. The CDR3 DNA reads as TGTGCCAGCAGTTCGACAGCCTCCTACTCTGGAAACACCATATATTTT. The chain employs TRBV27 and TRBJ1-3; tentative D call: TRBD1 (5 bases). This CDR3 spans 16 amino acids. Trimming stripped 4 bases from V and 0 bases from J, with 13 bases between. Germline lookup yields CDR1 MNHEY and CDR2 SMNVEV (reference sequence).

In its sample, this clonotype was seen a few times. The chain recombines TRBV6-6 with TRBJ1-2, with TRBD1 matching 9 bases. The germline CDR1 and CDR2 sequences are MNHNY and SVGAGI (reference sequence). Unmatched junction bases numbered 8, after V lost 0 bases and J lost 9 bases. The CDR3 covers 15 residues. The CDR3 DNA follows: TGTGCCAGCAGTTACTCGCGACAGGGGGGCCAAAGCTACACCTTC. Translating it yields CASSYSRQGGQSYTF.

The V call is TRBV6-2 or TRBV6-3, the J call TRBJ2-1; TRBD1 matches 8 bases. CDR3 length equals 16 residues. J lost 4 bases, V lost 4 bases, and 9 bases had no gene match. The germline V gene has CDR1 MNHEY and CDR2 SVGEGT. The CDR3 here is CASSSRTGRHYNEQFF. CDR3 DNA sequence: TGTGCCAGCAGTTCCCGGACAGGGAGGCATTACAATGAGCAGTTCTTC.

There are a few counts of this clonotype. The gene calls are TRBV10-3 and TRBJ1-2; D unclear. The V end lost 0 bases, the J end lost 4 bases, and 12 bases lay between the germline ends. There are 15 residues in the CDR3. Germline V lookup: CDR1 ENHRY, CDR2 SYGVKD. The CDR3 DNA sequence: TGTGCCATCAGTGAGTCATCGGAGGCTCCCTATGGCTACACCTTC. Protein: CAISESSEAPYGYTF.

The chain employs TRBV12-3 or TRBV12-4 and TRBJ1-5, with a weak D call TRBD1 (6 bases). The CDR3 loop spans 15 amino acids. V dropped 0 bases and J dropped 4 bases, with 10 bases sitting between them. In nucleotides, the CDR3 is TGTGCCAGCAGTTTAGCCCGGACAGCTAATCAGCCCCAGCATTTT. Translated: CASSLARTANQPQHF.

This clonotype was counted between two and nine times. The rearrangement uses TRBV23-1 and TRBJ1-4; D is ambiguous. TRBV23-1 counts as an open reading frame of uncertain function. The ends were cut back, 9 bases at V and 5 bases at J, with 7 bases in the middle. CDR3 length: 11 amino acids. DNA of the CDR3: TGCGCCAGTTTGGAAAATGAAAAACTGTTTTTT. Protein sequence: CASLENEKLFF.

This clonotype was detected a few times. This chain uses TRBV6-5 with TRBJ1-6; 9 nucleotides align to TRBD1. The CDR3 totals 15 residues. Germline V gene data show CDR1 as MNHEY and CDR2 as SVGAGI. Trimming at V came to 5 bases and at J to 7 bases, leaving 6 bases not matched to a gene. The CDR3 nucleotides are TGTGCCAGCAGTCCCACCGGGACAGGGAATTCACCCCTCCACTTT. Translating it yields CASSPTGTGNSPLHF.

This clonotype has more than one count but fewer than ten. The rearrangement uses TRBV7-2 and TRBJ1-6, with 9 bases aligning to TRBD1. The trim removed 5 bases at V and 9 bases at J, leaving 5 bases unmatched. CDR3 size: 14 residues. CDR1 SGHTA and CDR2 FQGNSA come from the germline V gene. The CDR3 nucleotides read TGTGCCAGCAGCAGGACAGGGGACGGTTCACCCCTCCACTTT. Translating it yields CASSRTGDGSPLHF.

The chain combines TRBV20-1 with TRBJ2-1; 9 nucleotides match TRBD2. The V segment lost 4 bases and the J segment 3 bases; nucleotides outside the gene matches: 10. This CDR3 has 16 residues. Germline V CDR1 and CDR2: DFQATT, SNEGSKA (reference sequence). The CDR3 loop reads CSAKDGGLAFYNEQFF. The CDR3 DNA reads TGCAGTGCTAAGGACGGGGGACTAGCCTTCTACAATGAGCAGTTCTTC.

This chain uses TRBV27 with TRBJ1-4, with D unclear. Germline lookup yields CDR1 MNHEY and CDR2 SMNVEV (reference sequence). Trimming pared 4 bases from V and 0 bases from J, leaving 9 bases between. The CDR3 length is 15 residues. The CDR3 sequence: CASSSIGSTNEKLFF. The CDR3 region has the DNA TGTGCCAGCAGTTCAATCGGATCAACTAATGAAAAACTGTTTTTT.

The chain uses TRBV20-1 and TRBJ2-7; D might be TRBD2 (5 bases). The V end was cut by 3 bases, the J end by 2 bases, with 17 bases between. CDR1 DFQATT and CDR2 SNEGSKA come from the germline V gene (reference sequence). CDR3 length equals 15 residues. CDR3 loop: CSASSPPSGAYEQYF. The CDR3 DNA is TGCAGTGCTAGCTCACCCCCGAGCGGAGCCTACGAGCAGTACTTC.

This chain uses TRBV18 with TRBJ2-7, with D tentatively TRBD2 (5 bases). There are 16 residues in the CDR3. Trimming removed 0 bases from V and 2 bases from J, with 14 bases in between. The germline gives CDR1 KGHSH, CDR2 LQKENI. CDR3 sequence: CASSPPIGIVPYEQYF. The CDR3 DNA sequence: TGTGCCAGCTCACCACCGATCGGGATTGTTCCCTACGAGCAGTACTTC.

The rearrangement links TRBV15 to TRBJ2-2; 7 nucleotides line up with TRBD2. Germline V lookup: CDR1 LNHNV, CDR2 YYDKDF (reference sequence). This CDR3 has 15 residues. Losses at the gene ends were 8 bases for V and 5 bases for J; bases not matched to a gene: 11. This chain's CDR3 is CATRAGVAYTGELFF. In DNA, the CDR3 is TGTGCCACCCGCGCGGGAGTCGCCTATACCGGGGAGCTGTTTTTT.

The chain recombines TRBV13 with TRBJ2-1; TRBD1 aligns across 9 bases. CDR3 size: 15 residues. Per the germline V gene, CDR1 is PRHDT and CDR2 is FYEKMQ (reference sequence). Trimming took 5 bases from V and 9 from J; bases not matched to a gene: 11. CDR3 in amino acids: CASSTTQGAGGEQFF. DNA of the CDR3: TGTGCCAGCAGCACAACACAGGGGGCGGGTGGTGAGCAGTTCTTC.

This clonotype has a single count. The CDR3 sequence: CASSLVAGSRNEQFF. The CDR3 DNA sequence: TGCGCCAGCAGCTTGGTAGCGGGTAGCCGCAATGAGCAGTTCTTC. This chain connects TRBV5-1 to TRBJ2-1; 7 nucleotides match TRBD2. Losses at the gene ends were 0 bases for V and 6 bases for J; bases not matched to a gene: 6. Germline CDR1 SGHRS, CDR2 YFSETQ. This CDR3 spans 15 amino acids.